The next 13 T cell receptor beta chains were all read from a single sample in a study of beta chain features in type 1 diabetes. Broader study findings: Within each of all four CD4+ subsets, Type 1 diabetes patients had TCRB CDR3s that were moderately but significantly shorter.

Isolated RNA was reverse transcribed in full, so expressed TCRB transcripts were sequenced. Clones were sequenced by immunoSEQ multiplex PCR, and TCRdb holds only the in-frame ones, with some missing. The sample yields roughly 350,000 clones, over 8.5% seen once. Their specific antigens are unknown. Sequencing used central memory CD4+ T cells from blood. Every receptor here comes from a man aged 25 to 40 with type 1 diabetes.

The chain links TRBV7-2 to TRBJ1-1; D is ambiguous. This CDR3 contains 14 residues. CDR1 is SGHTA and CDR2 is FQGNSA in the germline V gene. With 6 bases removed from V and 6 bases from J, the gap between germline ends came to 17 bases. The DNA of the CDR3 is TGTGCCAGCAGGCTTTGGGAAGGTGGGGCTGAAGCTTTCTTT. Translating it yields CASRLWEGGAEAFF.

The chain carries TRBV28 and TRBJ2-5; D is perhaps TRBD1 or TRBD2 (5 bases each). The germline V gene has CDR1 MDHEN and CDR2 SYDVKM. V was shortened by 10 bases and J by 4 bases, with 13 bases between the two germline ends. The CDR3 is 12 amino acids. The CDR3 region is CATRQRGETQYF. CDR3 in DNA: TGTGCCACACGTCAGAGGGGAGAGACCCAGTACTTC.

J is TRBJ2-7 and V is TRBV5-4; no clear D. CDR1 and CDR2 from the germline V gene are SGHNT and YYREEE (reference sequence). This CDR3 contains 12 residues. Between the trimmed V and J ends, which lost 0 bases and 2 bases, there was a span of 3 bases. The CDR3 bases are TGTGCCAGCAGCTTGGACACCTACGAGCAGTACTTC. Translation gives CASSLDTYEQYF.

This clone was observed many times. The gene calls are TRBV5-1 and TRBJ1-2; 7 nucleotides match TRBD1. This CDR3 spans 14 amino acids. Germline CDR1 reads SGHRS; CDR2 reads YFSETQ. V lost 3 bases to trimming and J lost 6 bases; unmatched junction nucleotides: 8. CDR3 residues: CASSSPPTGHGYTF. The CDR3 region has the DNA TGCGCCAGCAGCTCGCCCCCGACAGGGCATGGCTACACCTTC.

The chain has TRBV27 and TRBJ2-1; TRBD2 matches 7 bases. J was trimmed by 8 bases and V by 4 bases; bases with no gene match: 14. From germline, CDR1 is MNHEY and CDR2 SMNVEV (reference sequence). The CDR3 covers 16 residues. The CDR3 bases are TGTGCCAGCAGTTCCCGACCGGGACTATCTACTTATGAGCAGTTCTTC. It translates to CASSSRPGLSTYEQFF.

This clone was detected only a few times. The chain carries TRBV5-6 and TRBJ1-2; 7 bases align to TRBD1. After removal of 4 bases from V and 3 bases from J, the junction contained 15 bases not matched to a gene. Germline V lookup: CDR1 SGHDT, CDR2 YYEEEE. This CDR3 is 17 amino acids long. CDR3 loop: CASSPVLETGTDYGYTF. The CDR3 coding sequence is TGTGCCAGCAGCCCGGTCCTGGAAACCGGGACAGACTATGGCTACACCTTC.

This rearrangement joins TRBV27 to TRBJ2-5, with a tentative D call TRBD2 (6 bases). CDR1 and CDR2 from the germline V gene are MNHEY and SMNVEV (reference sequence). The CDR3 has 15 residues. The germline V and J ends were trimmed by 3 bases and 4 bases, with 15 bases remaining between them. CDR3 loop: CASSLKGYGGETQYF. The CDR3 nucleotides are TGTGCCAGCAGTTTGAAGGGCTACGGGGGAGAGACCCAGTACTTC.

The chain uses TRBV2 and TRBJ1-2, with 8 bases identical to TRBD1. J was trimmed by 7 bases and V by 8 bases; bases with no gene match: 9. This CDR3 is 13 amino acids long. In germline, CDR1 is SNHLY, CDR2 FYNNEI. CDR3 in amino acids: CASRTGPRVGYTF. CDR3 nucleotides: TGTGCCAGCCGGACAGGGCCTCGGGTTGGCTACACCTTC.

Ten or more counts support this clone. The chain combines TRBV28 with TRBJ2-3; D remains unclear. This CDR3 has 11 residues. The V end was cut by 10 bases, the J end by 4 bases, with 9 bases between. Germline V gene sequence: CDR1 MDHEN, CDR2 SYDVKM. The CDR3 DNA reads TGTGCCACATGTAGGGCAGATACGCAGTATTTT. It yields the protein CATCRADTQYF. The full variable domain, its missing parts supplied by reference TRBV28 and TRBJ2-3, is DVKVTQSSRYLVKRTGEKVFLECVQDMDHENMFWYRQDPGLGLRLIYFSYDVKMKEKGDIPEGYSVSREKKERFSLILESASTNQTSMYLCATCRADTQYFGPGTRLTVL.

This clone showed up many times. The V call is TRBV4-2, the J call TRBJ2-2; 8 bases line up with TRBD2. After removal of 0 bases from V and 3 bases from J, the junction contained 9 bases not matched to a gene. The CDR3 totals 18 residues. The germline V gene has CDR1 LGHNA and CDR2 YNFKEQ. The CDR3 nucleotides read TGTGCCAGCAGCCAAGATTCCCGGCGGGGGGTCCACACCGGGGAGCTGTTTTTT. Translating gives CASSQDSRRGVHTGELFF.

This clone was detected many times. The chain couples TRBV10-3 to TRBJ1-5, with D uncertain. The germline gives CDR1 ENHRY, CDR2 SYGVKD. Trimming pared 5 bases from V and 3 bases from J, leaving 8 bases between. The CDR3 is 13 residues long. Here the CDR3 reads CAISYSLNQPQHF. The CDR3 DNA reads as TGTGCCATCAGTTACAGTCTCAATCAGCCCCAGCATTTT.

This clone was found a few times. The junction departs from germline at one end; a sequencing error may be responsible. The rearrangement links TRBV7-7 to TRBJ2-5, with 13 bases identical to TRBD2. This CDR3 contains 16 residues. Germline CDR1 and CDR2: SSHAT and FNYEAQ (reference sequence). The CDR3 nucleotides are TGTGCTAGCAGCCTCGGACTAGCGGGAGCCCAAGAGACCCAGTACTTC. This codes for CASSLGLAGAQETQYF.

There are a few counts of this clone. The chain links TRBV28 to TRBJ2-3; 8 nucleotides line up with TRBD2. The germline V gene encodes CDR1 MDHEN and CDR2 SYDVKM. V lost 5 bases to trimming and J lost 2 bases; unmatched junction nucleotides: 9. The CDR3 runs 16 residues. The DNA for the CDR3 is TGTGCCAGCAGTCCCTATGCAGCGGGGGACACAGATACGCAGTATTTT. Translation gives CASSPYAAGDTDTQYF.